The 10 T cell receptor beta chains given below trace back to one sample, sequenced in a study of T cell responses to AZD1222 COVID-19 vaccine. Libraries were prepared by immunoSEQ multiplex PCR; TCRdb keeps only in-frame clonotypes and omits some of them. This sample carries tens of thousands of clones, around 85% of them seen once, and the ten largest clones take roughly 25%. Sequencing used peripheral blood, obtained 28 days after the second AZD1222 dose. These receptors were obtained from an adult who received the AZD1222 COVID-19 vaccine.

The CDR3 sequence: CASSSGGPSDTSNQPQHF. The DNA of the CDR3 is TGTGCCAGCAGCTCGGGGGGTCCATCCGACACTAGCAATCAGCCCCAGCATTTT. The V call is TRBV7-3, the J call TRBJ1-5; the D gene is possibly TRBD1 (5 bases). V shed 4 bases and J shed 0 bases, with 19 bases lying between them. CDR3 size: 18 residues. Germline-derived CDR1 and CDR2 are SGHTA and FQGTGA.

This clone came up a few times. The V gene is TRBV7-3, the J gene TRBJ2-1; 7 nucleotides line up with TRBD1. Germline V gene sequence: CDR1 SGHTA, CDR2 FQGTGA. V trimming: 8 bases; J trimming: 4 bases; junction bases outside the gene matches: 11. The length of the CDR3 is 15 residues. CDR3 region: CASSKGAQRYNEQFF. CDR3 in DNA: TGTGCCAGCTCCAAGGGGGCCCAGCGGTACAATGAGCAGTTCTTC. The full variable domain, its missing parts supplied by reference TRBV7-3 and TRBJ2-1, is GAGVSQTPSNKVTEKGKYVELRCDPISGHTALYWYRQSLGQGPEFLIYFQGTGAADDSGLPNDRFFAVRPEGSVSTLKIQRTERGDSAVYLCASSKGAQRYNEQFFGPGTRLTVL.

The chain is built from TRBV6-2 or TRBV6-3 and TRBJ2-7, with D uncertain. The CDR3 totals 11 residues. The V and J ends lost 5 bases and 4 bases respectively, with 6 bases between them. CDR1 is MNHEY, CDR2 SVGEGT, per germline. Here the CDR3 DNA reads TGTGCCAGCAGTCCCCTTTACGAGCAGTACTTC. Translating it yields CASSPLYEQYF.

The rearrangement links TRBV7-9 to TRBJ2-1; 11 bases line up with TRBD2. With 3 bases clipped from V and 5 bases from J, the junction kept 12 bases outside the gene matches. Germline values: CDR1 SEHNR, CDR2 FQNEAQ (reference sequence). CDR3 size: 18 residues. The CDR3 DNA is TGTGCCAGCAGCTTCCTCAAGATACTAGCGGGAGAGAACAATGAGCAGTTCTTC. It translates to CASSFLKILAGENNEQFF.

The chain joins TRBV7-3 to TRBJ2-2, with D unresolved. The CDR3 extends over 14 amino acids. Germline loops: CDR1 SGHTA, CDR2 FQGTGA. V shed 4 bases and J shed 4 bases, with 10 bases lying between them. The CDR3 protein is CASSSFHSTGELFF. The DNA of the CDR3 is TGTGCCAGCAGCTCCTTTCACAGCACCGGGGAGCTGTTTTTT.

The V call is TRBV10-3, the J call TRBJ1-2; 9 bases agree with TRBD1. Trimming removed 10 bases from V and 3 bases from J; junction bases left unmatched: 9. The CDR3 sequence is 14 residues long. CDR1 and CDR2 from the germline V gene are ENHRY and SYGVKD. CDR3 coding DNA: TGTGCCACCAAGTTGGGACAGGGAGACTATGGCTACACCTTC. Residues: CATKLGQGDYGYTF.

As to this clone: One junction end does not reproduce the germline sequence, and a read error may be involved. The V call is TRBV7-7, the J call TRBJ2-1; D is perhaps TRBD1 (5 bases). The CDR3 contains 13 residues. Germline V gene sequence: CDR1 SSHAT, CDR2 FNYEAQ (reference sequence). The DNA of the CDR3 is TGTGCTAGCAGTCAAGACAGCGACAATGAGCAGTTCTTC. Translation: CASSQDSDNEQFF.

The V and J genes are TRBV5-8 and TRBJ2-1, with a weak D call TRBD2 (5 bases). The germline gives CDR1 SGHTS, CDR2 YDEGEE. The CDR3 is 11 residues long. With 4 bases removed from V and 9 bases from J, the gap between germline ends came to 8 bases. CDR3 in amino acids: CASSPAGEQFF. Written as DNA, the CDR3 is TGTGCCAGCAGCCCCGCGGGTGAGCAGTTCTTC.

The CDR3 DNA reads TGTGCCAGCAGTTTCGTCCAGGCCAGCTTAGTTGAAAAACTGTTTTTT. The encoded protein is CASSFVQASLVEKLFF. The gene calls are TRBV28 and TRBJ1-4; D remains unclear. This CDR3 is 16 amino acids long. Germline V gene data show CDR1 as MDHEN and CDR2 as SYDVKM. V was pared by 3 bases and J by 7 bases, with 18 bases between.

The chain carries TRBV28 and TRBJ1-1; D gene ambiguous. Trimming took off 6 bases at V and 5 bases at J, with 13 bases between the two ends. The CDR3 is 13 amino acids. CDR1 MDHEN and CDR2 SYDVKM come from the germline V gene. The CDR3 region has the DNA TGTGCCAGCAGCCTCCGCGCCCCTACTGAAGCTTTCTTT. Amino acid sequence: CASSLRAPTEAFF.